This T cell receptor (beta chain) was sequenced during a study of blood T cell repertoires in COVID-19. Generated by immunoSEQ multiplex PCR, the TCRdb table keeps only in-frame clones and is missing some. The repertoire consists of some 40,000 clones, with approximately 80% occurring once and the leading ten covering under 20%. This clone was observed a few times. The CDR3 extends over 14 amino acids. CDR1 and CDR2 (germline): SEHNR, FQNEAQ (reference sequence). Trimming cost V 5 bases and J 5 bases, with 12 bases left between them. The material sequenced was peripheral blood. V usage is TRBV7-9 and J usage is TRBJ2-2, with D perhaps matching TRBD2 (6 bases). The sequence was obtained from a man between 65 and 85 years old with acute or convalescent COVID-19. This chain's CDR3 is CASSRLGGTGELFF. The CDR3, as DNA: TGTGCCAGCAGCCGACTTGGGGGGACCGGGGAGCTGTTTTTT. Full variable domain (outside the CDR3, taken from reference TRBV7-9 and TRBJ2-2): DTGVSQNPRHKITKRGQNVTFRCDPISEHNRLYWYRQTLGQGPEFLTYFQNEAQLEKSRLLSDRFSAERPKGSFSTLEIQRTEQGDSAMYLCASSRLGGTGELFFGEGSRLTVL.